One sample yielded the 7 T cell receptor beta chains listed below, sequenced in a study of blood T cell repertoires in COVID-19. Assay: immunoSEQ multiplex PCR; the TCRdb copy retains only in-frame clones and omits some. The sample consists of under 300,000 clones, about 87% of them appearing once. Material: peripheral blood. The receptor source for this set is an older woman with active or convalescent COVID-19.

The V call is TRBV5-1, the J call TRBJ1-1; 7 bases line up with TRBD1. V shed 3 bases and J 2 bases; nucleotides not matched to a gene: 4. The germline CDR1 and CDR2 sequences are SGHRS and YFSETQ. This CDR3 comprises 14 residues. Here the CDR3 DNA reads TGCGCCAGCAGCTCCCGGACAGGTAACACTGAAGCTTTCTTT. Protein product: CASSSRTGNTEAFF. Supplemented by reference TRBV5-1 and TRBJ1-1, the full variable domain reads KAGVTQTPRYLIKTRGQQVTLSCSPISGHRSVSWYQQTPGQGLQFLFEYFSETQRNKGNFPGRFSGRQFSNSRSEMNVSTLELGDSALYLCASSSRTGNTEAFFGQGTRLTVV.

This clone was seen only once. The J gene is TRBJ1-2, the V gene TRBV19; D is possibly TRBD1 (6 bases). Germline CDR1 LNHDA, CDR2 SQIVND (reference sequence). V lost 7 bases and J 4 bases, leaving 19 bases between the germline ends. The CDR3 loop spans 15 amino acids. The CDR3 DNA sequence: TGTGCCAGTACCTCCTGGGCAGGGGAAAGCTATGGCTACACCTTC. It translates to CASTSWAGESYGYTF.

This chain connects TRBV7-9 to TRBJ2-7; possible D gene TRBD1, 5 bases. This CDR3 is built from 13 residues. Germline CDR1 reads SEHNR; CDR2 reads FQNEAQ (reference sequence). Trimming removed 5 bases at V and 5 bases at J, with 13 bases between. The CDR3 loop reads CASSPQGIHEQYF. CDR3 DNA: TGTGCCAGCAGCCCCCAGGGAATCCACGAGCAGTACTTC.

CDR3 bases: TGCGCCAGCGGAGCTTGGAACTCCTACGAGCAGTACTTC. Amino acid sequence: CASGAWNSYEQYF. This sequence joins TRBV5-1 and TRBJ2-7; D is undetermined. This CDR3 has 13 residues. The germline V gene encodes CDR1 SGHRS and CDR2 YFSETQ. Trimming stripped 7 bases from V and 0 bases from J, with 11 bases between.

This clone was observed a few times. The rearrangement uses TRBV21-1 and TRBJ1-2; TRBD1 is the table's D call, not checked against the DNA. TRBV21-1 corresponds to a pseudogene. This CDR3 has 18 residues. The CDR3 region has the DNA TGTGCCAGCTGCCTCAAAGGGGACAGGGGAATTTGTGACTATGGCTACACCTTC. Amino acids: CASCLKGDRGICDYGYTF.

V usage is TRBV5-8 and J usage is TRBJ1-2; no firm D call. The length of the CDR3 is 16 residues. The germline V gene encodes CDR1 SGHTS and CDR2 YDEGEE. Trimming took 3 bases from V and 7 from J, leaving 22 bases between them. CDR3 sequence (DNA): TGTGCCAGCAGCTCTCTCCCTATTCCCCTCCACGGTGGCTACACCTTC. The encoded protein is CASSSLPIPLHGGYTF.

This clone appeared a few times. CDR3 region: CASSQETWVGQDTEAFF. DNA of the CDR3: TGTGCCAGCAGCCAAGAGACCTGGGTTGGACAGGACACTGAAGCTTTCTTT. The chain has TRBV3-1 (or the pseudogene TRBV3-2) and TRBJ1-1; TRBD1 agrees at 7 bases. This CDR3 region has 17 residues. CDR1 and CDR2 (germline): LGHDT, YNNKEL (reference sequence). V trimming: 0 bases; J trimming: 3 bases; junction bases outside the gene matches: 10.